One sample yielded the 26 T cell receptor beta chains listed below, sequenced in a study of memory CD4+ T cells and cytomegalovirus serostatus. The repertoire was sequenced with immunoSEQ multiplex PCR; TCRdb's copy has only in-frame clones and lacks some. The data show about 82,000 clones, 65% to 85% seen once. The sort gate was single viable CD3+CD4+CD8-CD45RO+ cells for memory CD4+ T cells. Sequencing was performed on memory CD4+ T cells from blood. The receptors shown here come from an adult in good health and CMV-seronegative.

This rearrangement joins TRBV30 to TRBJ2-5; D is undetermined. The V gene's germline CDR1 is GTSNPN and CDR2 SVGIG (reference sequence). Trimming pared 0 bases from V and 5 bases from J, leaving 7 bases between. This CDR3 contains 12 residues. The CDR3 region is CAWSVNWETQYF. In DNA form, the CDR3 reads TGTGCCTGGAGTGTAAATTGGGAGACCCAGTACTTC. The complete variable domain, with remaining parts taken from reference TRBV30 and TRBJ2-5, reads SQTIHQWPATLVQPVGSPLSLECTVEGTSNPNLYWYRQAAGRGLQLLFYSVGIGQISSEVPQNLSASRPQDRQFILSSKKLLLSDSGFYLCAWSVNWETQYFGPGTRLLVL.

The chain carries TRBV7-2 and TRBJ1-1; D is unresolved. The germline V and J ends were trimmed by 1 base and 5 bases, with 14 bases remaining between them. The germline gives CDR1 SGHTA, CDR2 FQGNSA. The CDR3 length is 15 residues. CDR3 residues: CASSLDLAILTEAFF. The CDR3 nucleotides are TGTGCCAGCAGCTTAGATTTGGCAATTCTTACTGAAGCTTTCTTT. Using reference TRBV7-2 and TRBJ1-1 for the parts outside the CDR3, the full variable domain is GAGVSQSPSNKVTEKGKDVELRCDPISGHTALYWYRQSLGQGLEFLIYFQGNSAPDKSGLPSDRFSAERTGGSVSTLTIQRTQQEDSAVYLCASSLDLAILTEAFFGQGTRLTVV.

The chain is built from TRBV30 and TRBJ1-5; D may be TRBD1 (6 bases). CDR3 length: 13 amino acids. Trimming took off 3 bases at V and 4 bases at J, with 10 bases between the two ends. CDR1 and CDR2 (germline): GTSNPN, SVGIG (reference sequence). The CDR3 DNA sequence: TGTGCCTGGAGACCGGACAGAAATCAGCCCCAGCATTTT. Amino acids: CAWRPDRNQPQHF.

The chain uses TRBV25-1 and TRBJ1-4; 9 bases map to TRBD1. Trimming took 4 bases from V and 6 from J; bases not matched to a gene: 6. CDR1 is MGHDK and CDR2 is SYGVNS in the germline V gene. The CDR3 totals 15 residues. CDR3 residues: CASSVGGTGYEKLFF. The CDR3 nucleotides read TGTGCCAGCAGTGTCGGCGGGACAGGGTATGAAAAACTGTTTTTT.

The table lists this clone with a count of one. The chain uses TRBV7-9 and TRBJ2-7; the D gene is possibly TRBD1 (6 bases). Germline V lookup: CDR1 SEHNR, CDR2 FQNEAQ (reference sequence). The V gene lost 5 bases and the J gene lost 0 bases, with 14 bases spanning the gap. The CDR3 totals 15 residues. The CDR3: CASSPDTGSSYEQYF. CDR3 coding DNA: TGTGCCAGCAGCCCCGACACAGGGAGCTCCTACGAGCAGTACTTC. The whole variable domain, filled in from reference TRBV7-9 and TRBJ2-7, reads DTGVSQNPRHKITKRGQNVTFRCDPISEHNRLYWYRQTLGQGPEFLTYFQNEAQLEKSRLLSDRFSAERPKGSFSTLEIQRTEQGDSAMYLCASSPDTGSSYEQYFGPGTRLTVT.

This chain connects TRBV28 to TRBJ1-6, with 7 bases that match TRBD1. CDR3 length equals 15 residues. Germline V gene data show CDR1 as MDHEN and CDR2 as SYDVKM. The junction had 11 bases not matched to a gene; V was cut back by 8 bases and J by 7 bases. The CDR3 nucleotides read TGTGCCAGCGTTTGGGGGGGACAGAGAAATTCACCCCTCCACTTT. Translated: CASVWGGQRNSPLHF.

This clone was picked up a small number of times. The genes are TRBV6-5 and TRBJ2-5; 9 bases map to TRBD2. The CDR3 has 15 residues. J gave up 3 bases and V 1 base, and 3 bases lay outside the gene matches. CDR1 MNHEY and CDR2 SVGAGI come from the germline V gene. CDR3 loop: CASSYLTSGKETQYF. CDR3 DNA: TGTGCCAGCAGTTACTTGACTAGCGGTAAAGAGACCCAGTACTTC.

This chain joins TRBV11-1 and TRBJ2-5; no reliable D call. The CDR3 contains 13 residues. Germline values: CDR1 SGHAT, CDR2 FQDESV (reference sequence). Trimming took off 3 bases at V and 2 bases at J, with 7 bases between the two ends. Here the CDR3 reads CASSFDEQETQYF. CDR3 in DNA: TGTGCCAGCAGCTTCGATGAACAAGAGACCCAGTACTTC.

The chain couples TRBV5-6 to TRBJ2-4; possibly TRBD2 for D (6 bases). CDR3 length: 14 amino acids. Germline V gene lookup returns CDR1 SGHDT and CDR2 YYEEEE. The germline V and J ends were trimmed by 7 bases and 5 bases, with 16 bases remaining between them. CDR3 sequence (DNA): TGTGCCAGCCGGAGCTTGGGGGGTGAAAACATTCAGTACTTC. As protein: CASRSLGGENIQYF.

The chain carries TRBV9 and TRBJ1-5; 9 bases fit TRBD1. Germline CDR1 is SGDLS and CDR2 is YYNGEE. The CDR3 loop spans 15 amino acids. J gave up 3 bases and V 2 bases, and 3 bases lay outside the gene matches. CDR3 nucleotides: TGTGCCAGCAGCGTGGGGACAGGGAACAATCAGCCCCAGCATTTT. This translates into CASSVGTGNNQPQHF.

This clone was observed once. The chain couples TRBV28 to TRBJ2-7; 15 positions match TRBD2. The CDR3 contains 16 residues. The junction had 11 bases not matched to a gene; V was cut back by 5 bases and J by 9 bases. Germline V gene sequence: CDR1 MDHEN, CDR2 SYDVKM. The CDR3 protein is CASSRGLAGGPGTQYF. As DNA, the CDR3 is TGTGCCAGCAGTCGAGGACTAGCGGGGGGGCCGGGTACGCAGTACTTC.

This chain uses TRBV6-5 with TRBJ1-2; TRBD1 matches 7 bases. Germline CDR1 MNHEY, CDR2 SVGAGI. The length of the CDR3 is 15 residues. Germline trimming cut 6 bases from V and 4 bases from J; bases unmatched to any gene: 11. For the CDR3, the DNA is TGTGCCAGCAGACCAGGGGGACGTAACCTCTATGGCTACACCTTC. This gives the protein CASRPGGRNLYGYTF.

The chain couples TRBV12-5 to TRBJ2-3; a possible D gene is TRBD1 (5 bases). This CDR3 spans 16 amino acids. CDR1 and CDR2 from the germline V gene are LGHNT and FRNRAP. Trimming pared 0 bases from V and 4 bases from J, leaving 14 bases between. CDR3 bases: TGTGCTAGTGGTTTGGTAACCTGGGGCGAAGCAGATACGCAGTATTTT. Its protein product is CASGLVTWGEADTQYF.

The CDR3 spells CASSSPGNEQFF. CDR3 in DNA: TGTGCCAGCAGCTCGCCGGGGAATGAGCAGTTCTTC. The chain joins TRBV11-3 to TRBJ2-1; weak D call: TRBD2 (5 bases). Germline V gene data show CDR1 as SGHNT and CDR2 as YENEEA. The length of the CDR3 is 12 residues. Trimming took 4 bases from V and 7 from J, leaving 8 bases between them.

The chain is built from TRBV28 and TRBJ2-3, with D hard to call. Germline assignment: CDR1 MDHEN and CDR2 SYDVKM. This CDR3 spans 11 amino acids. V lost 5 bases to trimming and J lost 3 bases, with 3 bases between them. CDR3 in DNA: TGTGCCAGCAGTCGAACAGATACGCAGTATTTT. Translating gives CASSRTDTQYF.

This clone was detected only once. CDR3 bases: TGTGCCAGCTCACTATCGGCTTCGCCAGCGGGTGAAAAACTGTTTTTT. It encodes CASSLSASPAGEKLFF. The genes are TRBV18 and TRBJ1-4; no reliable D call. V lost 4 bases, J lost 7 bases, and 19 bases lay in between. The V gene's germline CDR1 is KGHSH and CDR2 LQKENI. This CDR3 region has 16 residues.

In this sample, this clone turned up a few times. The chain employs TRBV6-5 and TRBJ2-7, with D possibly called TRBD1 or TRBD2 (5 bases each). The V gene's germline CDR1 is MNHEY and CDR2 SVGAGI. The CDR3 extends over 12 amino acids. Trimming left V 9 bases short and J 3 bases short, with 12 bases between. The CDR3 region is CASWDRVYEQYF. Written as DNA, the CDR3 is TGTGCCAGTTGGGACCGCGTCTACGAGCAGTACTTC.

CDR3 loop: CASADRGIIYNEQFF. CDR3 sequence (DNA): TGTGCCAGTGCGGACAGGGGGATTATCTACAATGAGCAGTTCTTC. The V and J genes are TRBV19 and TRBJ2-1; 10 nucleotides align to TRBD1. J gave up 3 bases and V 8 bases, and 7 bases lay outside the gene matches. CDR3 length: 15 amino acids. Germline loops: CDR1 LNHDA, CDR2 SQIVND (reference sequence).

Details on this clone: This specimen includes other DNA sequences encoding the same CDR3. The V and J genes are TRBV5-5 and TRBJ1-1, with D perhaps matching TRBD1 (5 bases). Germline lookup yields CDR1 SGHKS and CDR2 YYEKEE (reference sequence). This CDR3 region has 13 residues. With 4 bases removed from V and 1 base from J, the gap between germline ends came to 8 bases. For the CDR3, the DNA is TGTGCCAGCAGCCTGACAGCGAACACTGAAGCTTTCTTT. It yields the protein CASSLTANTEAFF.

The chain has TRBV19 and TRBJ2-2; D is unresolved. V was trimmed by 5 bases and J by 1 base, leaving 5 bases between them. Per the germline V gene, CDR1 is LNHDA and CDR2 is SQIVND (reference sequence). This CDR3 has 13 residues. The CDR3: CASSGGNTGELFF. CDR3 coding DNA: TGTGCCAGTAGTGGTGGGAACACCGGGGAGCTGTTTTTT.

V is TRBV11-2 and J is TRBJ2-5; 8 nucleotides agree with TRBD1. This CDR3 has 13 amino acids. Germline CDR1 reads SGHAT; CDR2 reads FQNNGV. The V gene end was trimmed by 8 bases and the J gene end by 2 bases; junction bases not matched to a gene: 4. In DNA, the CDR3 is TGTGCCAGCGGGACAGGAGGGCAAGAGACCCAGTACTTC. Protein sequence: CASGTGGQETQYF.

The CDR3 coding sequence is TGCGCCAGCAGCCAAGATCCGGGATGGAACACTGAAGCTTTCTTT. This codes for CASSQDPGWNTEAFF. The chain has TRBV4-1 and TRBJ1-1, with D uncertain. Germline loops: CDR1 MGHRA, CDR2 YSYEKL. This CDR3 contains 15 residues. Deletions cut 0 bases from V and 1 base from J, with 9 bases between.

This clone was found a few times. The J gene is TRBJ1-4, the V gene TRBV6-1; D uncertain. Germline CDR1 MNHNS, CDR2 SASEGT. This CDR3 spans 14 amino acids. Trimming left V 2 bases short and J 8 bases short, with 12 bases between. Here the CDR3 reads CASSELNTGEKLFF. Written as DNA, the CDR3 is TGTGCCAGCAGTGAACTTAACACGGGGGAAAAACTGTTTTTT.

The chain carries TRBV4-3 and TRBJ2-2, with 7 nucleotides matching TRBD1. Germline CDR1 and CDR2: LGHNA and YSLEER. J lost 3 bases, V lost 2 bases, and 12 bases had no gene match. There are 18 residues in the CDR3. The CDR3 reads CASSQRLRNRGYTGELFF. Here the CDR3 DNA reads TGCGCCAGCAGCCAAAGGCTAAGGAACAGGGGTTACACCGGGGAGCTGTTTTTT.

This clone was seen at least ten times. The chain combines TRBV7-6 with TRBJ1-3; TRBD1 agrees at 8 bases. Germline trimming cut 4 bases from V and 10 bases from J; bases unmatched to any gene: 12. Per germline, CDR1 SGHVS and CDR2 FNYEAQ. This CDR3 comprises 15 residues. In nucleotides, the CDR3 is TGTGCCAGCAGCTCCCCAGGACAGGGTTATAGAACCATATATTTT. Protein sequence: CASSSPGQGYRTIYF.

The chain recombines TRBV2 with TRBJ1-2, with 10 bases fitting TRBD1. Looked up from germline, CDR1 is SNHLY and CDR2 is FYNNEI. The CDR3 spans 15 residues. Trimming took 2 bases from V and 3 from J; bases not matched to a gene: 3. DNA of the CDR3: TGTGCCAGCAGTGAAACCGGGACAGGGGACTATGGCTACACCTTC. It specifies CASSETGTGDYGYTF.